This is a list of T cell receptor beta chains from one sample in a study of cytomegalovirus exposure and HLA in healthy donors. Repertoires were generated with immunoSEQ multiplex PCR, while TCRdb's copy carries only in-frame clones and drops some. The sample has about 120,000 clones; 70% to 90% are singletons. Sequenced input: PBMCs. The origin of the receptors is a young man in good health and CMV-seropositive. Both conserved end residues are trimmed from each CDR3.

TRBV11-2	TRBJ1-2	ASSPSVTGAAYGYT
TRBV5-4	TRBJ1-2	ASSFLGDRGGYT
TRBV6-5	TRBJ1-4	ASRDRDSGKLF
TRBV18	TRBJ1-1	ASSPGSLVNTEAF
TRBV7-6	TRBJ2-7	ASSLSGGSYEQY
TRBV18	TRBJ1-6	ASSPDKTSPLH
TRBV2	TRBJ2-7	ASNGDSTTYEQY
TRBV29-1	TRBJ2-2	SVDRGTGELF
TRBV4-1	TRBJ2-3	ASSQGSSGGPAGNTQY
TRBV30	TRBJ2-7	AWGDSPGPYEQY
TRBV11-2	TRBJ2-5	ASSLGLAGSIETQY
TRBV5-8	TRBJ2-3	ASSTTGADTQY
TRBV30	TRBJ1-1	AWSQDRGYYTEAF
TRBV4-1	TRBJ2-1	ASSQLYGTTEYNEQF
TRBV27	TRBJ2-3	ASSLDGLMVDTQY
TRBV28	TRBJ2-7	ASSRGVIHEQY
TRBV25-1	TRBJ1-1	ASSDPIEGGTEAF
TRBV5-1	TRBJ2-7	ASRSAGGSYEQY
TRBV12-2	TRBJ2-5	ASRLGLAGQETQY
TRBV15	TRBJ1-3	ATTAMAASGNTIY
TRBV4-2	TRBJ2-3	ASSQGTGETDTQY
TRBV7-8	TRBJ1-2	ASSLSPQYYGYT
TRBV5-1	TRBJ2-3	ASSSGSQTTDTQY
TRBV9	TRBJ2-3	ASSEGVFSTDTQY
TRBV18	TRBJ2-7	ASSPPSSSYEQY
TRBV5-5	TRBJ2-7	ASSFPDGNSYEQY
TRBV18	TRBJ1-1	ASSQTGGEWTEAF
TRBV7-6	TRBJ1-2	ASSLGAGYSYGYT
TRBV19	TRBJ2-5	ASSMLAGQQETQY